Listed here is a single T cell receptor beta chain. Its specificity is unknown. This entry is derived from a study of breast tumors, draining lymph nodes, adjacent tissues. Study findings and constraints: Tumors had less TCR diversity than lymph nodes, more than nontumor tissue. Compared with basal-like, luminal-like tumors shared significantly more repertoire with nontumor tissue. That most tumor T cells come from lymph nodes remained unproven.

CDR3 length equals 15 residues. The germline V and J ends were trimmed by 6 bases and 7 bases, with 20 bases remaining between them. Germline V gene data show CDR1 as SGHTS and CDR2 as YDEGEE. TCRdb itself ran the multiplex PCR reads through MiXCR, one entry per CDR3 protein. The sample holds about 89,000 distinct CDR3 sequences, approximately 30% seen once. Axillary draining lymph nodes of breast cancer patients supplied the node samples. Sequencing used axillary lymph node tissue. The chain recombines TRBV5-8 with TRBJ2-1; D possibly uses TRBD1 or TRBD2 (6 bases each). This receptor was taken from a female donor with breast cancer. Some clones in this sample may be carry-over from other donors' samples. The CDR3 DNA is TGTGCCAGCAAGGCGGGGACAACGCCTCGGAATGAGCAGTTCTTC. This codes for CASKAGTTPRNEQFF.